These 23 T cell receptor beta chains share one sample of origin, sequenced in a study of blood T cell repertoires in COVID-19. The data were produced by immunoSEQ multiplex PCR, yet TCRdb's version contains in-frame clones alone and is incomplete. The data hold roughly 100,000 clones, with roughly four fifths observed a single time. Sequenced material: peripheral blood. These TCRs come from a man in his forties with active or convalescent COVID-19.

This chain joins TRBV7-2 and TRBJ2-7; D is undetermined. The germline V and J ends were trimmed by 5 bases and 9 bases, with 14 bases remaining between them. The germline gives CDR1 SGHTA, CDR2 FQGNSA. The CDR3 sequence is 12 residues long. CDR3 bases: TGTGCCAGCAGCCCCGGGTCAAGTAGGCAGTACTTC. Translation: CASSPGSSRQYF.

The V call is TRBV7-9, the J call TRBJ1-2; maybe TRBD1 (5 bases). The CDR3 sequence is 15 residues long. CDR1 SEHNR and CDR2 FQNEAQ come from the germline V gene (reference sequence). V lost 5 bases and J lost 4, with 17 bases in between. CDR3 sequence (DNA): TGTGCCAGCAGCACCAACCCCAGGGATTCCTATGGCTACACCTTC. It codes for CASSTNPRDSYGYTF.

The chain links TRBV10-2 to TRBJ1-2, with TRBD1 identical over 8 bases. J gave up 4 bases and V 11 bases, and 9 bases lay outside the gene matches. The CDR3 has 13 residues. Germline values: CDR1 WSHSY, CDR2 SAAADI. As DNA, the CDR3 is TGCGCCGTAACAGGGGGATGGGGCTATGGCTACACCTTC. It yields the protein CAVTGGWGYGYTF.

This clone appeared a single time. V is TRBV4-3 and J is TRBJ1-6, with D unclear. The V gene lost 4 bases and the J gene lost 6 bases, with 7 bases spanning the gap. The CDR3 is 13 residues long. From germline, CDR1 is LGHNA and CDR2 YSLEER. CDR3 in DNA: TGCGCCAGCAGCCCCACTCCTAATTCACCCCTCCACTTT. Its protein product is CASSPTPNSPLHF.

The V gene is TRBV4-1, the J gene TRBJ2-7, with 7 positions matching TRBD1. The V segment lost 3 bases and the J segment 4 bases; nucleotides outside the gene matches: 15. The CDR3 extends over 17 amino acids. Germline V gene lookup returns CDR1 MGHRA and CDR2 YSYEKL. CDR3 loop: CASSHPVSGQSSYEQYF. CDR3 nucleotides: TGCGCCAGCAGCCACCCCGTATCGGGACAGTCTTCTTACGAGCAGTACTTC.

This chain links TRBV3-1 (or the pseudogene TRBV3-2) with TRBJ2-7; D unclear. The CDR3 has 14 residues. V was pared by 6 bases and J by 0 bases, with 12 bases between. Germline CDR1 and CDR2: LGHDT and YNNKEL (reference sequence). The CDR3 DNA is TGTGCCAGCAGACACGGTTCTAGCTCCTACGAGCAGTACTTC. It yields the protein CASRHGSSSYEQYF.

This chain connects TRBV2 to TRBJ1-2; D perhaps matches TRBD1 (5 bases). The V gene lost 4 bases and the J gene lost 0 bases, with 6 bases spanning the gap. CDR3 length: 13 amino acids. In germline, CDR1 is SNHLY, CDR2 FYNNEI. This chain's CDR3 is CASSGGANYGYTF. DNA of the CDR3: TGTGCCAGCAGTGGGGGGGCTAACTATGGCTACACCTTC.

The genes are TRBV5-1 and TRBJ1-2; tentatively, D is TRBD1 (5 bases). Trimming took 4 bases from V and 8 from J, leaving 18 bases between them. Germline loops: CDR1 SGHRS, CDR2 YFSETQ. CDR3 length equals 14 residues. The CDR3 spells CASSPQDGTQGYTF. CDR3 in DNA: TGCGCCAGCAGCCCCCAGGACGGGACTCAGGGCTACACCTTC.

V and J are TRBV6-5 and TRBJ1-2; D perhaps matches TRBD1 (6 bases). The CDR3 runs 14 residues. The ends were cut back, 5 bases at V and 1 base at J, with 11 bases in the middle. CDR1 and CDR2 (germline): MNHEY, SVGAGI. CDR3: CASSRTAINYGYTF. The CDR3 bases are TGTGCCAGCAGTAGGACAGCGATTAACTATGGCTACACCTTC.

The V call is TRBV4-1, the J call TRBJ1-1, with TRBD1 as a possible D gene (6 bases). The V gene's germline CDR1 is MGHRA and CDR2 YSYEKL. This CDR3 has 16 amino acids. The V and J ends lost 3 bases and 0 bases respectively, with 14 bases between them. CDR3 protein: CASSHVQGGMNTEAFF. The CDR3 nucleotides are TGCGCCAGCAGCCATGTACAGGGCGGAATGAACACTGAAGCTTTCTTT.

This clone has only a few counts. The chain employs TRBV7-9 and TRBJ1-6; no reliable D call. The CDR3 is 14 residues long. Trimming pared 0 bases from V and 10 bases from J, leaving 10 bases between. Germline CDR1 reads SEHNR; CDR2 reads FQNEAQ (reference sequence). CDR3 coding DNA: TGTGCCAGCAGCTTAGCAGGGAGAGGGTCACCCCTCCACTTT. It specifies CASSLAGRGSPLHF.

The chain employs TRBV6-5 and TRBJ2-7; D may be TRBD1 (5 bases). V was trimmed by 2 bases and J by 2 bases, leaving 13 bases between them. Germline-derived CDR1 and CDR2 are MNHEY and SVGAGI. The CDR3 loop spans 15 amino acids. Here the CDR3 reads CASSYAQGGAYEQYF. The CDR3 coding sequence is TGTGCCAGCAGTTACGCCCAGGGTGGTGCCTACGAGCAGTACTTC.

This sequence joins TRBV5-6 and TRBJ2-2; 7 bases fit TRBD1. The V segment lost 4 bases and the J segment 3 bases; nucleotides outside the gene matches: 9. The CDR3 extends over 16 amino acids. The V gene's germline CDR1 is SGHDT and CDR2 YYEEEE. In nucleotides, the CDR3 is TGTGCCAGCAGCCGTAGACAGGGAATTTACACCGGGGAGCTGTTTTTT. Its translation is CASSRRQGIYTGELFF.

The rearrangement uses TRBV5-4 and TRBJ2-2; tentatively, D is TRBD1 (5 bases). This CDR3 region has 15 residues. Germline V gene data show CDR1 as SGHNT and CDR2 as YYREEE (reference sequence). Trimming took 0 bases from V and 1 from J, leaving 7 bases between them. CDR3 DNA: TGTGCCAGCAGCTTGGGGGGCCAGAACACCGGGGAGCTGTTTTTT. Protein sequence: CASSLGGQNTGELFF. The variable domain in full, completed from reference TRBV5-4 and TRBJ2-2, reads ETGVTQSPTHLIKTRGQQVTLRCSSQSGHNTVSWYQQALGQGPQFIFQYYREEENGRGNFPPRFSGLQFPNYSSELNVNALELDDSALYLCASSLGGQNTGELFFGEGSRLTVL.

This chain uses TRBV4-3 with TRBJ2-7; 9 nucleotides align to TRBD1. Germline lookup yields CDR1 LGHNA and CDR2 YSLEER. Trimming at V came to 0 bases and at J to 3 bases, leaving 3 bases not matched to a gene. The CDR3 length is 15 residues. CDR3 in amino acids: CASSQDWDRVYEQYF. The DNA of the CDR3 is TGCGCCAGCAGCCAAGATTGGGACAGGGTCTACGAGCAGTACTTC.

This clone was counted a single time. Here the CDR3 DNA reads TGCGCCAGCAGCGGCCCTGGACTAGCGGGGGCGAACACCGGGGAGCTGTTTTTT. Residues: CASSGPGLAGANTGELFF. The genes are TRBV5-1 and TRBJ2-2, with 13 bases fitting TRBD2. Looked up from germline, CDR1 is SGHRS and CDR2 is YFSETQ. The CDR3 is made up of 18 amino acids. After removal of 4 bases from V and 0 bases from J, the junction contained 6 bases not matched to a gene.

The chain carries TRBV18 and TRBJ2-3, with 10 bases lining up with TRBD2. CDR1 and CDR2 (germline): KGHSH, LQKENI. V was clipped by 3 bases and J by 4 bases; unmatched bases: 7. This CDR3 is built from 16 residues. DNA for the CDR3: TGTGCCAGCTCACCGCCGTCTAGCGGGGGTCCAGATACGCAGTATTTT. Its protein product is CASSPPSSGGPDTQYF.

The genes are TRBV27 and TRBJ1-5, with D possibly TRBD1 on 5 matching bases. The CDR3 has 15 residues. CDR1 and CDR2 from the germline V gene are MNHEY and SMNVEV (reference sequence). Trimming removed 0 bases at V and 6 bases at J, with 12 bases between. CDR3 nucleotide sequence: TGTGCCAGCAGTTTATCGACCAGGGTTCCTCAGCCCCAGCATTTT. Amino acid sequence: CASSLSTRVPQPQHF.

The chain links TRBV3-1 (or the pseudogene TRBV3-2) to TRBJ1-1; TRBD1 is a possible D gene (5 bases). Trimming pared 2 bases from V and 5 bases from J, leaving 15 bases between. The length of the CDR3 is 15 residues. Germline V lookup: CDR1 LGHDT, CDR2 YNNKEL (reference sequence). In DNA, the CDR3 is TGTGCCAGCAGCCAAAAATTCGGGGGAGGAACTGAAGCTTTCTTT. This encodes CASSQKFGGGTEAFF.

This clone showed up just once. CDR3 DNA: TGTGCCAGTAGTACCCAGGTATATGGCTACACCTTC. Translating gives CASSTQVYGYTF. The gene calls are TRBV19 and TRBJ1-2; D is unresolved. CDR3 length equals 12 residues. Looked up from germline, CDR1 is LNHDA and CDR2 is SQIVND (reference sequence). V was cut by 4 bases and J by 5 bases, with 8 bases left in between.

This chain connects TRBV9 to TRBJ2-5, with TRBD2 identical over 9 bases. Germline lookup yields CDR1 SGDLS and CDR2 YYNGEE. The CDR3 extends over 15 amino acids. J lost 5 bases, V lost 3 bases, and 8 bases had no gene match. This CDR3 is CASSAGTSKAETQYF. The CDR3 nucleotides read TGTGCCAGCAGCGCCGGGACTAGCAAAGCGGAGACCCAGTACTTC.

This chain connects TRBV6-5 to TRBJ1-4; no clear D gene. Germline loops: CDR1 MNHEY, CDR2 SVGAGI. This CDR3 comprises 15 residues. Between the trimmed V and J ends, which lost 5 bases and 1 base, there was a span of 11 bases. CDR3 bases: TGTGCCAGCAGTCGTAGTCTGGTAACTAATGAAAAACTGTTTTTT. It translates to CASSRSLVTNEKLFF.

For the CDR3, the DNA is TGTGCCAGCACCGGGGAGCGGGGCGCTTTCTTT. This translates into CASTGERGAFF. V gene TRBV6-5 combines with J gene TRBJ1-1, with a possible D match to TRBD1 (5 bases). The CDR3 consists of 11 residues. The V gene lost 7 bases and the J gene lost 11 bases, with 14 bases spanning the gap. Germline-derived CDR1 and CDR2 are MNHEY and SVGAGI.